Below are 22 T cell receptor beta chains sequenced from a single sample in a study of monozygotic twins with inflammatory bowel disease. TCRdb derives one entry per CDR3 protein from the 5' RACE reads, leaving out DNA. This sample lists 400,000 to 500,000 distinct CDR3 sequences; its ten largest clones have 2% to 3%. The sequenced sample was blood. Receptor source: a human donor with ulcerative colitis or Crohn's disease, or a healthy co-twin of an affected twin (not recorded which).

The V gene is TRBV29-1, the J gene TRBJ2-3; no DNA is available, so the TRBD1 call from TCRdb remains unchecked. CDR3 length equals 13 residues. CDR1 and CDR2 from the germline V gene are SQVTM and ANQGSEA. The CDR3 spells CSVEDRGLDTQYF.

The chain combines TRBV20-1 with TRBJ2-7; the D call of TRBD2 rests on TCRdb alone, since no DNA is present to check it. CDR1 and CDR2 (germline): DFQATT, SNEGSKA (reference sequence). This CDR3 has 14 residues. CDR3 amino acids: CSATSGRTPYEQYF.

CDR3 sequence reads: CASSQPRTGEKLFF. This chain joins TRBV4-1 and TRBJ1-4; the D call from TCRdb, TRBD1, cannot be confirmed without DNA. This CDR3 contains 14 residues. The germline V gene encodes CDR1 MGHRA and CDR2 YSYEKL.

V gene TRBV7-8 combines with J gene TRBJ2-7; TCRdb names TRBD1, which stays unverified in the absence of DNA. The CDR3 totals 16 residues. Germline V CDR1 and CDR2: SGHVS, FQNEAQ. CDR3 protein: CASSPYPGQDVYEQYF.

J is TRBJ1-2 and V is TRBV6-1. This CDR3 region has 14 residues. Looked up from germline, CDR1 is MNHNS and CDR2 is SASEGT. The CDR3 here is CASSSVGFGYGYTF.

The chain links TRBV5-1 to TRBJ2-3; absent DNA, TCRdb's TRBD2 call cannot be checked. The CDR3 is 13 residues long. CDR1 and CDR2 from the germline V gene are SGHRS and YFSETQ. CDR3 in amino acids: CASGAGSTDTQYF.

The chain combines TRBV29-1 with TRBJ1-1. CDR1 is SQVTM, CDR2 ANQGSEA, per germline. The CDR3 loop spans 13 amino acids. The CDR3 reads CSAWGSSHTEAFF.

The rearrangement joins TRBV7-2 to TRBJ1-3. Germline assignment: CDR1 SGHTA and CDR2 FQGNSA. This CDR3 region has 15 residues. The CDR3 spells CASSQTVMRGNTIYF.

The chain has TRBV20-1 and TRBJ1-1. The germline V gene encodes CDR1 DFQATT and CDR2 SNEGSKA (reference sequence). This CDR3 is 12 amino acids long. The CDR3 protein is CSARRSNTEAFF.

The chain recombines TRBV18 with TRBJ1-5; the D gene TCRdb calls, TRBD1, cannot be checked with no DNA. The germline V gene has CDR1 KGHSH and CDR2 LQKENI. This CDR3 region has 13 residues. This CDR3 is CASSPQGAQPQHF. Full variable domain (rest looked up from reference TRBV18 and TRBJ1-5): NAGVMQNPRHLVRRRGQEARLRCSPMKGHSHVYWYRQLPEEGLKFMVYLQKENIIDESGMPKERFSAEFPKEGPSILRIQQVVRGDSAAYFCASSPQGAQPQHFGDGTRLSIL.

V is TRBV19 and J is TRBJ1-2; the TCRdb D gene call, TRBD1, has no DNA to confirm it. CDR1 is LNHDA and CDR2 is SQIVND in the germline V gene (reference sequence). The CDR3 runs 13 residues. CDR3: CATGQDLNYGYTF.

This chain connects TRBV7-3 to TRBJ1-1. The germline CDR1 and CDR2 sequences are SGHTA and FQGTGA. CDR3 length equals 15 residues. CDR3 amino acids: CASSLIVFMNTEAFF. Based on the CDR3 plus reference TRBV7-3 and TRBJ1-1, the full variable domain is GAGVSQTPSNKVTEKGKYVELRCDPISGHTALYWYRQSLGQGPEFLIYFQGTGAADDSGLPNDRFFAVRPEGSVSTLKIQRTERGDSAVYLCASSLIVFMNTEAFFGQGTRLTVV.

V is TRBV12-3 or TRBV12-4 and J is TRBJ2-2; no DNA is available, so the TRBD1 call from TCRdb remains unchecked. The CDR3 length is 15 residues. CDR3: CASSSDRGNTGELFF.

This chain connects TRBV3-1 to TRBJ2-7; TCRdb designates TRBD1, a call that cannot be tested without DNA. Germline CDR1 is LGHDT and CDR2 is YNNKEL (reference sequence). The CDR3 spans 15 residues. CDR3 region: CASSHSGTQGREQYF.

The chain joins TRBV5-1 to TRBJ2-3; checking the TCRdb D call of TRBD1 is not possible without DNA. Germline V gene sequence: CDR1 SGHRS, CDR2 YFSETQ. This CDR3 spans 16 amino acids. The CDR3 loop reads CASSRTGRGPTDTQYF.

The chain couples TRBV7-9 to TRBJ2-7; TCRdb reports TRBD1, a call that lacks DNA to check it against. Germline V gene lookup returns CDR1 SEHNR and CDR2 FQNEAQ (reference sequence). The CDR3 spans 15 residues. The CDR3 protein is CASSLGGSGTYEQYF.

The rearrangement links TRBV20-1 to TRBJ2-5; the D call from TCRdb, TRBD2, cannot be confirmed without DNA. This CDR3 is built from 14 residues. The germline V gene encodes CDR1 DFQATT and CDR2 SNEGSKA (reference sequence). CDR3 loop: CSARVTEGPGTQYF.

The chain combines TRBV29-1 with TRBJ1-3; TCRdb's D call of TRBD1 is untestable without DNA. This CDR3 contains 12 residues. Germline CDR1 SQVTM, CDR2 ANQGSEA. CDR3 amino acids: CSADTPGNTIYF.

The chain employs TRBV3-1 and TRBJ2-1; TCRdb's D call of TRBD2 is untestable without DNA. Germline lookup yields CDR1 LGHDT and CDR2 YNNKEL (reference sequence). The CDR3 has 11 amino acids. The CDR3 sequence is CASSSLGEQFF.

This sequence joins TRBV24-1 and TRBJ2-2; the TCRdb call, TRBD1, lacks DNA for checking. Germline V CDR1 and CDR2: KGHDR, SFDVKD. The CDR3 totals 19 residues. CDR3 in amino acids: CATSDPFNRGPSDTGELFF.

The CDR3: CASSSAGTGGNSPLHF. The chain uses TRBV7-9 and TRBJ1-6; the D gene TCRdb calls, TRBD1, cannot be checked with no DNA. Germline V gene sequence: CDR1 SEHNR, CDR2 FQNEAQ (reference sequence). The CDR3 spans 16 residues.

The chain combines TRBV6-1 with TRBJ2-1; TCRdb gives TRBD2 as the D gene, but with no DNA this cannot be confirmed. CDR1 and CDR2 from the germline V gene are MNHNS and SASEGT. This CDR3 has 14 amino acids. The CDR3 sequence is CASSLGTVYSEQFF.